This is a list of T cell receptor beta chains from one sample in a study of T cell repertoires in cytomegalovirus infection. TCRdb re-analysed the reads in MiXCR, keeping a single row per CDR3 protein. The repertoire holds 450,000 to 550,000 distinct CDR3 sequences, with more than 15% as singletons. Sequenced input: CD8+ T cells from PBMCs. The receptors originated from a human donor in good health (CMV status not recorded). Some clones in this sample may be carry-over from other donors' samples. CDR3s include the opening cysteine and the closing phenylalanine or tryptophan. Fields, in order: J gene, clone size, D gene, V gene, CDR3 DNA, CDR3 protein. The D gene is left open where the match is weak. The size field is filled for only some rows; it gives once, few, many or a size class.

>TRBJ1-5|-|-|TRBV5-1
TGCGCCAGCAGCGAGGACGAAACTCAGCCCCAGCATTTT
CASSEDETQPQHF
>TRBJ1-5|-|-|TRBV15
TGTGCCACCAGCAGAGGTGGCGGAGATCAGCCCCAGCATTTT
CATSRGGGDQPQHF
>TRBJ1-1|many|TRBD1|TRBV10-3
TGTGCCATCAGTGCCCTTGCCGGGACAGGAGATTCTCTGAACACTGAAGCTTTCTTT
CAISALAGTGDSLNTEAFF
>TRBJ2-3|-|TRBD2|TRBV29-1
TGCAGCGTTGAAGTTCAACCCTCTGTCCGGGAGGGCCAGACAGATACGCAGTATTTT
CSVEVQPSVREGQTDTQYF
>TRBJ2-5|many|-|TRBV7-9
TGTGCCAGCAGCTCCAGTATCGAAGAGACCCAGTACTTC
CASSSSIEETQYF
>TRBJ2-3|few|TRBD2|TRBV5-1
TGCGCCAGCAGCTTGGGATCTTTAGCGGGAGGGCCCCAAGATACGCAGTATTTT
CASSLGSLAGGPQDTQYF
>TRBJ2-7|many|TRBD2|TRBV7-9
TGTGCCAGCAGTCCCCGGGAGGCTCCCTACGAGCAGTACTTC
CASSPREAPYEQYF
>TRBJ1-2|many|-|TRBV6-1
TGTGCCAGCAGTCAGGGGAGTCCCTATGGCTACACCTTC
CASSQGSPYGYTF
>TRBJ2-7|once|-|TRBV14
TGTGCCAGCAGCCAAGACAGGGGTCCTCCCTACGAGCAGTACTTC
CASSQDRGPPYEQYF
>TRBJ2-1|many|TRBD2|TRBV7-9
TGTGCCAGCAGCCCCAACGATAGGGAGGGACTGTTCTTC
CASSPNDREGLFF
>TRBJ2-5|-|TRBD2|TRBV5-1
TGCGCCAGCAGCTTGAAACTTCGCCGGGCTAGCGGGAGAGAGACCCAGTACTTC
CASSLKLRRASGRETQYF
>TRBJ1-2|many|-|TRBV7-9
TGTGCCAGCAGCCACGGGGGTCTCGGAGACGGCTATGGCTACACCTTC
CASSHGGLGDGYGYTF
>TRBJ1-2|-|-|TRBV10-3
TGTGCCATCAGTGAGGGGGCGGCAGGAACTAACTATGGCTACACCTTC
CAISEGAAGTNYGYTF
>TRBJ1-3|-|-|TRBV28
TGTGCCAGCAGTTTATATGGGCCTGGGGTTCGGGCTTCTGGAAACACCATATATTTT
CASSLYGPGVRASGNTIYF
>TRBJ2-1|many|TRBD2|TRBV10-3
TGTGCCATCAGTGGACTAGCGGGGGGGCTGAATGAGCAGTTCTTC
CAISGLAGGLNEQFF
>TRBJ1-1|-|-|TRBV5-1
TGCGCCAGCAGTTATGACGACAGGAACACTGAAGCTTTCTTT
CASSYDDRNTEAFF
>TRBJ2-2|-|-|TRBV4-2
TGTGCCAGCAGCCAAGACGGAGGGTACACCGGGGAGCTGTTTTTT
CASSQDGGYTGELFF
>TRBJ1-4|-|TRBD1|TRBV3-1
TGTGCCAGCAGCCGGAGGGACAGGGAAGGAGAAAAACTGTTTTTT
CASSRRDREGEKLFF
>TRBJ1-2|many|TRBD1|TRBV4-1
TGCGCCAGCAGCCAAGATGTCGCAGGGACAGGGAGGGCTTATGGCTACACCTTC
CASSQDVAGTGRAYGYTF
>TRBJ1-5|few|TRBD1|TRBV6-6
TGTGCCAGCAGGGACAGGGGGCATCAGCCCCAGCATTTT
CASRDRGHQPQHF
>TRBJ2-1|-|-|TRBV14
TGTGCCAGCAGCGAAGAGTCGGGGGACAATGAGCATTTCTTC
CASSEESGDNEHFF
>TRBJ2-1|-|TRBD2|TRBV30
TGTGCCTGGAGCCCGGGAGCGGGAGTTCGCAATGAGCAGTTCTTC
CAWSPGAGVRNEQFF
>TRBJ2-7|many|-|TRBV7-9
TGTGCCAGCAGCTCGTTCGCCAGGGGAAAGAGCTCCTACGAGCAGTACTTC
CASSSFARGKSSYEQYF
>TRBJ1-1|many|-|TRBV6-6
TGTGCCACTACCGGACAGTTTGAAGCTTTCTTT
CATTGQFEAFF
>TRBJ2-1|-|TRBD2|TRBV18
TGTGCCAGCTCACCCCCCGGGAGCGGGAGGACGTATAATGAGCAGTTCTTC
CASSPPGSGRTYNEQFF
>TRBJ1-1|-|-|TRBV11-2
TGTGCCAGCAGAGGCTCCGGGAGCCGGCGCACTGAAGCTTTCTTT
CASRGSGSRRTEAFF
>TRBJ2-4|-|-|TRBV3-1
TGTGCCAGCAGCGACGGACTCCAGCATCAGTACTTC
CASSDGLQHQYF
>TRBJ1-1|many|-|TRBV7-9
TGTGCCAGCAGCCATCCTTTTACTGAAGCTTTCTTT
CASSHPFTEAFF
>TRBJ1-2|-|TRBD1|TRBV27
TGTGCCAGCAGTTTAGACCCCCGTACAGGGGGCATTGGTGGCTACACCTTC
CASSLDPRTGGIGGYTF
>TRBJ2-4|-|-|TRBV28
TGTGCCAGCAGTTTAAGGGGACGTGATCAGTACTTC
CASSLRGRDQYF
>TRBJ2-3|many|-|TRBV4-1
TGCGCCAGCAGCCAAGAAGTCCCAGTTTCTAGCACAGATACGCAGTATTTT
CASSQEVPVSSTDTQYF
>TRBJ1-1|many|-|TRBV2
TGTGCCAGCAGTCTTCGGCAGGCTGAAGCTTTCTTT
CASSLRQAEAFF
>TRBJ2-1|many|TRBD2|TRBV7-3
TGTGCCAGCAGCTACATAGCGGGACTTAACAATGCGCAGTTCTTC
CASSYIAGLNNAQFF
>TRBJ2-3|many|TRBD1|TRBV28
TGTGCCAGCAGTTGGGGACAGTCGAACACAGATACGCAGTATTTT
CASSWGQSNTDTQYF
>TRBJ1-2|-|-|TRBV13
TGTGCCAGCAGCCCCACGGGTCGAGGCTACACCTTC
CASSPTGRGYTF
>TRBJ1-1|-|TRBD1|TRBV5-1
TGCGCCAGCAGCCAGGAAGACAGGGACACTGAAGCTTTCTTT
CASSQEDRDTEAFF
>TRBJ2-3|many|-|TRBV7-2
TGTGCCAGCAGCTTGATGAGGGGGGCCCCATCTAGCACAGATACGCAGTATTTT
CASSLMRGAPSSTDTQYF
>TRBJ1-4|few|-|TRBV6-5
TGTGCCAGCACCTCGTTGGGCCTCGGCGAAAAACTGTTTTTT
CASTSLGLGEKLFF
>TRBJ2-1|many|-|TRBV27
TGTGCCAGCAGTTTAAGTCCCGTCAGCTCCTACAATGAGCAGTTCTTC
CASSLSPVSSYNEQFF
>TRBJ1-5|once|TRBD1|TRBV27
TGTGCCAGCAGTGAGACAGGGTTGGGCAATCAGCTCCAGCATTTT
CASSETGLGNQLQHF
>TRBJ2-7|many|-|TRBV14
TGTGCCAGCAGCCAAGATTGGGATTCCTACGAGCAGTACTTC
CASSQDWDSYEQYF
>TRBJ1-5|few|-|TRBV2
TGTGCCAGCAAGGCCAGGGCTACTAGCAATCAGCCCCAGCATTTT
CASKARATSNQPQHF
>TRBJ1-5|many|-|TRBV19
TGTGCCAGTAGTATAGGGGTGAAGGACATCAATAGCAATCAGCCCCAGCATTTT
CASSIGVKDINSNQPQHF
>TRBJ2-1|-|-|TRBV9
TGTGCCAGCAGCCCCACGGGGAGACCTCACAATGAGCAGTTCTTC
CASSPTGRPHNEQFF
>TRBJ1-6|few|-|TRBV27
TGTGCCAGCAGTTCCTGGACCCCGGGGAGTAATTCACCCCTCCACTTT
CASSSWTPGSNSPLHF
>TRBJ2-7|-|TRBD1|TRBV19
TGTGCCAGTAGTATAAGGACAGGGGCGAGGAACGAGCAGTACTTC
CASSIRTGARNEQYF
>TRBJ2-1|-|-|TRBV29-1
TGCAGCGTTGAGGGGCTTCAGGGTCCCAATGAGCAGTTCTTC
CSVEGLQGPNEQFF